This TCR beta chain was observed in a study of T cell responses to AZD1222 COVID-19 vaccine. This clone was seen more than once but under ten times. No antigen is known for it. Study-wide results and limits: Reports say nearly half of spike-specific TCRs go after unmutated variant regions.

This CDR3 spans 16 amino acids. Germline V CDR1 and CDR2: MDHEN, SYDVKM. The V and J ends lost 6 bases and 1 base respectively, with 19 bases between them. The table came from immunoSEQ multiplex PCR; TCRdb's copy has only in-frame clones and leaves some out. The table includes 180,000 or so clones, roughly 88% detected once. The sequenced sample was peripheral blood, obtained on day 0 of AZD1222 vaccination. This sequence was found in an adult in good health. V and J are TRBV28 and TRBJ2-7; D ambiguous. The CDR3 nucleotides read TGTGCCAGCAGCGCCCTGCCGTTGACCAGTTCCTACGAGCAGTACTTC. It encodes CASSALPLTSSYEQYF.